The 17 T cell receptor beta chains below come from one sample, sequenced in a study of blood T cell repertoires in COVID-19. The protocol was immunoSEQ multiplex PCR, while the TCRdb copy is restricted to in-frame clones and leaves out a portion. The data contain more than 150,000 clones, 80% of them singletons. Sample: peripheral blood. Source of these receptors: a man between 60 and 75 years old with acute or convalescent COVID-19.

As DNA, the CDR3 is TGTGCCAGCAGCTTGGGTCGTCAGGGCCCTTACTACAATGAGCAGTTCTTC. Translating it yields CASSLGRQGPYYNEQFF. The rearrangement links TRBV5-4 to TRBJ2-1, with D possibly matching TRBD1 (5 bases). The CDR3 spans 17 residues. V lost 0 bases, J lost 3 bases, and 16 bases lay in between. Germline CDR1 and CDR2: SGHNT and YYREEE (reference sequence).

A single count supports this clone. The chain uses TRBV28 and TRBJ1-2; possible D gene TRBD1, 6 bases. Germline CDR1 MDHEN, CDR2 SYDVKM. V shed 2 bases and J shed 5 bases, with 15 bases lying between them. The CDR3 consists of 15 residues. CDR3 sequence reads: CASSLEGGRPYGYTF. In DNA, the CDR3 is TGTGCCAGCAGTTTAGAAGGGGGAAGACCGTATGGCTACACCTTC.

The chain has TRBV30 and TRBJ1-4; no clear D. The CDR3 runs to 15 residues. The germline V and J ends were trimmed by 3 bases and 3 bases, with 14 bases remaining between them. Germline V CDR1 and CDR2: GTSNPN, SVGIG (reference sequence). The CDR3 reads CAWRKFLSSNEKLFF. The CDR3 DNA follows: TGTGCCTGGAGAAAATTTTTGTCTTCTAATGAAAAACTGTTTTTT.

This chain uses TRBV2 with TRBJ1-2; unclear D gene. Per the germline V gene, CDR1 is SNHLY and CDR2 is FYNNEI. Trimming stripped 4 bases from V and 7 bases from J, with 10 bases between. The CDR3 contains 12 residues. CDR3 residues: CASSGGKAGYTF. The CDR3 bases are TGTGCCAGCAGTGGAGGGAAGGCTGGCTACACCTTC. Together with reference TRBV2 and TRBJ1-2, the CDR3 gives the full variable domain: EPEVTQTPSHQVTQMGQEVILRCVPISNHLYFYWYRQILGQKVEFLVSFYNNEISEKSEIFDDQFSVERPDGSNFTLKIRSTKLEDSAMYFCASSGGKAGYTFGSGTRLTVV.

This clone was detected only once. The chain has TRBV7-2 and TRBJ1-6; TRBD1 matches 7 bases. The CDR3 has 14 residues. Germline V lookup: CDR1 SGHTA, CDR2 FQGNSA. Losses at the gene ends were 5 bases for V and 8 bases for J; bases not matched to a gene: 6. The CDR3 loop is CASSLGQTDSPLHF. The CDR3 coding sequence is TGTGCCAGCAGCCTGGGACAGACAGATTCACCCCTCCACTTT.

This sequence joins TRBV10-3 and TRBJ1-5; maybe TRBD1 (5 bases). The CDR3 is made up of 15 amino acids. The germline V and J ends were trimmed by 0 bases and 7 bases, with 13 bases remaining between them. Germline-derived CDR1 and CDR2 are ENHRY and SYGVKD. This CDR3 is CAISESLQVWQPQHF. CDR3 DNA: TGTGCCATCAGTGAGTCGCTACAGGTCTGGCAGCCCCAGCATTTT.

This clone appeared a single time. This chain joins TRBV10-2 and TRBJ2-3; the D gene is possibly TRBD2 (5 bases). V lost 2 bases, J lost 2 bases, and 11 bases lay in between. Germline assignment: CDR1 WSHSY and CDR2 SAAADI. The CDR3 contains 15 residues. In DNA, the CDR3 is TGCGCCAGCAGTGAGGGGGAGCGGTACACAGATACGCAGTATTTT. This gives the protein CASSEGERYTDTQYF.

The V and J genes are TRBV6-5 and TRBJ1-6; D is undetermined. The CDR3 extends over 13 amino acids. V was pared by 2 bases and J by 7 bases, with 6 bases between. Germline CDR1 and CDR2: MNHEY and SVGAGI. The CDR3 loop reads CASSYEGNSPLHF. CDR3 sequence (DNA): TGTGCCAGCAGTTACGAGGGAAATTCACCCCTCCACTTT.

CDR3 protein: CASSSSGWGGAAYF. The CDR3 coding sequence is TGTGCCAGCTCCTCCTCGGGTTGGGGGGGGGCTGCTTACTTC. The chain recombines TRBV27 with TRBJ2-7; weak D call: TRBD2 (7 bases). V lost 8 bases and J 13 bases, leaving 27 bases between the germline ends. CDR3 length: 14 amino acids. Germline loops: CDR1 MNHEY, CDR2 SMNVEV (reference sequence).

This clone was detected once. The CDR3 DNA is TGTGCCAGCAGCTTGGCCGTCGGGACAGGGGGTTGGGAGCAGTACTTC. Translated, it gives CASSLAVGTGGWEQYF. J is TRBJ2-7 and V is TRBV5-4, with TRBD1 matching 11 bases. The length of the CDR3 is 16 residues. Germline CDR1 is SGHNT and CDR2 is YYREEE (reference sequence). The V segment lost 0 bases and the J segment 7 bases; nucleotides outside the gene matches: 9.

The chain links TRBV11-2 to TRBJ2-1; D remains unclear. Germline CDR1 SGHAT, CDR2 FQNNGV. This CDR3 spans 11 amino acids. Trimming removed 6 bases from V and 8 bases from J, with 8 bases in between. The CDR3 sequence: CASRAVYEQFF. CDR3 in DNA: TGTGCCAGCAGGGCAGTCTATGAGCAGTTCTTC.

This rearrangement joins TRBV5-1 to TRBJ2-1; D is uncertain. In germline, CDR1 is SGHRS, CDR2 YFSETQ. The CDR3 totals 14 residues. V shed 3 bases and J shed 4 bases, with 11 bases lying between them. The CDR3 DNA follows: TGCGCCAGCAGCTATGGCCCCTCTTACAATGAGCAGTTCTTC. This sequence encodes CASSYGPSYNEQFF.

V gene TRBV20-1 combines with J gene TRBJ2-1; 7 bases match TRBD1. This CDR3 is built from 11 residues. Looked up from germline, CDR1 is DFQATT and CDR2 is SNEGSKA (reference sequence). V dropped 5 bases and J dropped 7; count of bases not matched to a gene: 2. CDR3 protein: CSAYRGNEQFF. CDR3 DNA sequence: TGCAGTGCTTACAGGGGAAATGAGCAGTTCTTC.

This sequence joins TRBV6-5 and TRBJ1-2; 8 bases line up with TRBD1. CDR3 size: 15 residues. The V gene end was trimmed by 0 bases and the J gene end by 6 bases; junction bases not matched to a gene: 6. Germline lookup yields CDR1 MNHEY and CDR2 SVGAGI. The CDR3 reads CASSYSGQGPDGYTF. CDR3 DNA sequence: TGTGCCAGCAGTTACTCAGGACAGGGCCCTGATGGCTACACCTTC.

CDR3 DNA sequence: TGCAGTGCTAGTGATAGCGGGAGATCCTACAATGAGCAGTTCTTC. It codes for CSASDSGRSYNEQFF. V gene TRBV20-1 combines with J gene TRBJ2-1; 9 bases fit TRBD2. The CDR3 sequence is 15 residues long. With V trimmed by 3 bases and J by 1 base, 4 bases remained unmatched. Germline V CDR1 and CDR2: DFQATT, SNEGSKA (reference sequence).

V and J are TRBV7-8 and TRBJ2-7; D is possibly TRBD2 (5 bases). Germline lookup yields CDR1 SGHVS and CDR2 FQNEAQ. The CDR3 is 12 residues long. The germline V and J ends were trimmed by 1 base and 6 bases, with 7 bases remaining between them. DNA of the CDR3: TGTGCCAGCAGCTTAGAGAGGGTCGAGCAGTACTTC. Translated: CASSLERVEQYF.

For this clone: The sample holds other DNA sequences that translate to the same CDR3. This CDR3 reads CASSVGVAGGPETQYF. In DNA, the CDR3 is TGTGCCAGCAGCGTAGGAGTAGCGGGGGGCCCAGAGACCCAGTACTTC. J is TRBJ2-5 and V is TRBV9; 10 nucleotides agree with TRBD2. The germline CDR1 and CDR2 sequences are SGDLS and YYNGEE. V shed 0 bases, J shed 4 bases, and the junction held 6 bases outside the gene matches. CDR3 length: 16 amino acids.